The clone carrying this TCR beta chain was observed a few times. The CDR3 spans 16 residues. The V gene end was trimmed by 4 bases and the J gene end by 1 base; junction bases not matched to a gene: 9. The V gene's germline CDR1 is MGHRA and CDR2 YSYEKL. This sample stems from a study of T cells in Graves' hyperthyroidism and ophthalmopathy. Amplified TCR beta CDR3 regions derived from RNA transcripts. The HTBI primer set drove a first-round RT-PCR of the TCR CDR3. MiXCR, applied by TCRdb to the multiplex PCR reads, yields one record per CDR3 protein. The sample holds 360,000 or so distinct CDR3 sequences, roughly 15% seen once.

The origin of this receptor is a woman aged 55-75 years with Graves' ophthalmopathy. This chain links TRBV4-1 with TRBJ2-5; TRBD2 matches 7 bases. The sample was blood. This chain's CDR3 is CASSRGKGLVQETQYF. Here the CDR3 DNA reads TGCGCCAGCAGCCGGGGAAAAGGACTAGTCCAAGAGACCCAGTACTTC.